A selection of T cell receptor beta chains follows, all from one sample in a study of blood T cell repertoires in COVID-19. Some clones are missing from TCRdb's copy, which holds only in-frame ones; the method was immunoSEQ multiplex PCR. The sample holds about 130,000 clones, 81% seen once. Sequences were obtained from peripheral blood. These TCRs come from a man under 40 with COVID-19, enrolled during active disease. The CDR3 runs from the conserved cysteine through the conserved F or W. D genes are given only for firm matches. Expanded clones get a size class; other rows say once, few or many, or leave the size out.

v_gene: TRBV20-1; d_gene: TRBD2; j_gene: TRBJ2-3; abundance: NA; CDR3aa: CSASSVGSGGHRELDTQYF; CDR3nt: TGCAGTGCTAGTTCGGTGGGTAGCGGGGGCCACCGAGAGTTAGATACGCAGTATTTT
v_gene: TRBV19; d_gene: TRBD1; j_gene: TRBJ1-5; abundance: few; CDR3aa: CASSLRTGSSLTFQPQHF; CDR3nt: TGTGCCAGTAGTCTACGGACAGGGTCATCCCTAACGTTTCAGCCCCAGCATTTT
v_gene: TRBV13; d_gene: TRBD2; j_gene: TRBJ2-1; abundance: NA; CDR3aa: CASSFRLAGGPLVNEQFF; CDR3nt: TGTGCCAGCAGCTTTCGACTAGCGGGGGGGCCTCTGGTTAATGAGCAGTTCTTC
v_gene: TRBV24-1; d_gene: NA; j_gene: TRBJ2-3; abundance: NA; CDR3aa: CATKGELSDTQYF; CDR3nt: TGTGCCACCAAGGGGGAATTGTCAGATACGCAGTATTTT
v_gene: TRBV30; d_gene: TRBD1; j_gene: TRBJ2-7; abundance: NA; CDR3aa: CAWSAPGGGATYEQYF; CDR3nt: TGTGCCTGGAGTGCACCAGGGGGCGGGGCCACCTACGAGCAGTACTTC
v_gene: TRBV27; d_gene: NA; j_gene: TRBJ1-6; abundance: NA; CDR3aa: CASSPGRARVSNSPLHF; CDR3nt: TGTGCCAGCAGTCCCGGCCGGGCCAGGGTTAGTAATTCACCCCTCCACTTT
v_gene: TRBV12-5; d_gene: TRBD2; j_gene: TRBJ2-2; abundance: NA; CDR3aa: CASGGEGRAGELFF; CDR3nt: TGTGCTAGTGGTGGGGAGGGTCGTGCCGGGGAGCTGTTTTTT
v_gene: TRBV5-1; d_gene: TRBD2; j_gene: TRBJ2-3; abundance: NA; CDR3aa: CASKLAGYADTQYF; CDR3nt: TGCGCCAGCAAACTAGCGGGATACGCAGATACGCAGTATTTT
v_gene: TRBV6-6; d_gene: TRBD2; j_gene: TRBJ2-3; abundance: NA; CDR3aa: CASSYGGGGTDTQYF; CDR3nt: TGTGCCAGCAGTTACGGCGGGGGGGGCACAGATACGCAGTATTTT
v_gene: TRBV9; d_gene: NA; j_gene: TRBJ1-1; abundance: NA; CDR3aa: CASSLGQNTEAFF; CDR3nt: TGTGCCAGCAGTCTGGGACAGAACACTGAAGCTTTCTTT
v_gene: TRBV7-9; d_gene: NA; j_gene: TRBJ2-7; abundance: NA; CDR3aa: CASSLGGRVFYEQYF; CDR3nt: TGTGCCAGCAGCTTAGGGGGCAGGGTATTCTACGAGCAGTACTTC
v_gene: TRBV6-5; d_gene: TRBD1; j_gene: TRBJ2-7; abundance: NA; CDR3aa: CASSRDRASYEQYF; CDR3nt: TGTGCCAGCAGTCGGGACAGGGCCTCCTACGAGCAGTACTTC
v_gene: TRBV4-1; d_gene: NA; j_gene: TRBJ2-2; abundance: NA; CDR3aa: CASSLPRAGELFF; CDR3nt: TGCGCCAGCAGCCTCCCCCGGGCCGGGGAGCTGTTTTTT
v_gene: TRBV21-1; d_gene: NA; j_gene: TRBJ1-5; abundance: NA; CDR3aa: CASSNIQIVLTWGGSPTNQPQHF; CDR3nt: TGTGCCAGCAGCAATATACAGATTGTGCTAACGTGGGGGGGCAGTCCTACTAATCAGCCCCAGCATTTT
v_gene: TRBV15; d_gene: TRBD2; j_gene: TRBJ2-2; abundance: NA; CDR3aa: CATSRDPFGLAGGPGELFF; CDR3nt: TGTGCCACCAGCAGAGATCCTTTCGGGCTAGCGGGGGGGCCCGGGGAGCTGTTTTTT
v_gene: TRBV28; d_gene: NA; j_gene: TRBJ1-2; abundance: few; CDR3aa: CASRITSGRNYGYTF; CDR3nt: TGTGCCAGCAGAATCACAAGCGGGAGAAACTATGGCTACACCTTC
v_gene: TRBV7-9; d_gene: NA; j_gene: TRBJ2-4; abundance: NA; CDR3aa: CASTNRGFLAKNIQYF; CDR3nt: TGTGCCAGCACCAATCGGGGGTTTCTAGCCAAAAACATTCAGTACTTC
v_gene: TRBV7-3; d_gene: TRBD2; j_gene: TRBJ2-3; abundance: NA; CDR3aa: CASSLAGGFTDTQYF; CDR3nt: TGTGCCAGCAGCCTAGCGGGGGGTTTCACAGATACGCAGTATTTT
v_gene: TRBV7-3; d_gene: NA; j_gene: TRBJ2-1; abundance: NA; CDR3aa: CASSVDPSSYNEQFF; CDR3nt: TGTGCCAGCAGCGTAGACCCTAGCTCCTACAATGAGCAGTTCTTC
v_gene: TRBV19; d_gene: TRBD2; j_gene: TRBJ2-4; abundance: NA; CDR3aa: CASGTSGRAGKNIQYF; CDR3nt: TGTGCCAGTGGGACTAGCGGGAGGGCCGGAAAAAACATTCAGTACTTC
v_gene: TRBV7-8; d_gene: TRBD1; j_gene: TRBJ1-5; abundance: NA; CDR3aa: CASRPGQEWNQPQHF; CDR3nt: TGTGCCAGCAGACCGGGACAGGAGTGGAATCAGCCCCAGCATTTT
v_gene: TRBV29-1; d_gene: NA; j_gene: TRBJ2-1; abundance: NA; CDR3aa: CSVAASVNEQFF; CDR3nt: TGCAGCGTTGCAGCTAGCGTCAATGAGCAGTTCTTC
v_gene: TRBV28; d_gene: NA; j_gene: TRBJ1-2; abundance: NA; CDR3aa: CASSSTQTYGYTF; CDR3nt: TGTGCCAGCAGTTCCACACAAACCTATGGCTACACCTTC
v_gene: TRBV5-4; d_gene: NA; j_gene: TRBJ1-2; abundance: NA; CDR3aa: CASSWGGGNYGYTF; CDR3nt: TGTGCCAGCAGCTGGGGCGGGGGGAACTATGGCTACACCTTC
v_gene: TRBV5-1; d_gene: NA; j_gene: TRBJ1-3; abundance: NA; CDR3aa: CASSLVEGDTIYF; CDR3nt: TGCGCCAGCAGCTTGGTGGAGGGAGACACCATATATTTT
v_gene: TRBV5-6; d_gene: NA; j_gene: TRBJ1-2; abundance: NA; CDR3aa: CASSSFIKSRQYGYTF; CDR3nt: TGTGCCAGCAGCTCCTTCATTAAATCAAGACAGTATGGCTACACCTTC
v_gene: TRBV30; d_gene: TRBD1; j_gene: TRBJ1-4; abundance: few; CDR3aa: CASMGQTNEKLFF; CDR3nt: TGTGCCAGTATGGGACAGACAAATGAAAAACTGTTTTTT
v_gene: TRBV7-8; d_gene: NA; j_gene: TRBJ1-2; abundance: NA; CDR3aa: CASSLGGKYGYTF; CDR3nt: TGTGCCAGCAGCTTGGGGGGGAAGTATGGCTACACCTTC
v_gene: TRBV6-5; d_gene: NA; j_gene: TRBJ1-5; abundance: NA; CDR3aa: CASSSTGRAGQPQHF; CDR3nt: TGTGCCAGCAGTTCCACAGGTAGAGCAGGTCAGCCCCAGCATTTT
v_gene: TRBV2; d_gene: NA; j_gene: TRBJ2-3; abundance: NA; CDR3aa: CASSESSDTQYF; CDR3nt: TGTGCCAGCAGTGAATCCTCAGATACGCAGTATTTT
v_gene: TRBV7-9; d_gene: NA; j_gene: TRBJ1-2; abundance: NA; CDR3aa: CASSSPTRGLHGYTF; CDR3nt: TGTGCCAGCAGCTCCCCGACGCGAGGGTTACATGGCTACACCTTC
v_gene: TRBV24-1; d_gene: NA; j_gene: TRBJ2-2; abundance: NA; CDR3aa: CATSEPTGLPGELFF; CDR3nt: TGTGCCACCAGTGAACCTACAGGGTTGCCCGGGGAGCTGTTTTTT
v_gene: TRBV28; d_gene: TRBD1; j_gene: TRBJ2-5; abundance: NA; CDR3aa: CASSQTPGQSKSGETQYF; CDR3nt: TGTGCCAGCAGTCAAACCCCGGGACAGTCAAAATCAGGGGAGACCCAGTACTTC
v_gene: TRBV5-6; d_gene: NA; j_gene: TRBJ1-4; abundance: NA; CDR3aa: CASSLADGGREKLFF; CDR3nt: TGTGCCAGCAGTTTGGCAGACGGAGGACGGGAAAAACTGTTTTTT
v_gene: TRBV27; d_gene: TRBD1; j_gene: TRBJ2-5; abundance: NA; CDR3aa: CASSLMKGAETQYF; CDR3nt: TGTGCCAGCAGTTTAATGAAGGGGGCGGAGACCCAGTACTTC
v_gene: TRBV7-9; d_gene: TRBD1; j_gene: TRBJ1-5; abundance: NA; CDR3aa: CASSQGTGTNQPQHF; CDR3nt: TGTGCCAGCAGCCAAGGGACAGGGACTAATCAGCCCCAGCATTTT
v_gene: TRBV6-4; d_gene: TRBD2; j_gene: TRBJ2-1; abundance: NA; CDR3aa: CASLFSGRAYNEQFF; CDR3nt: TGTGCCAGCCTCTTTAGCGGGAGGGCCTACAATGAGCAGTTCTTC
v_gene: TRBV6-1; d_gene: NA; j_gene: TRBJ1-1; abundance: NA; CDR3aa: CASSERLNTEAFF; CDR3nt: TGTGCCAGCAGTGAGAGGCTGAACACTGAAGCTTTCTTT
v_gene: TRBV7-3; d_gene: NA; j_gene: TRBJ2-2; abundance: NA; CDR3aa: CASSWGQANTGELFF; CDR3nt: TGTGCCAGCAGCTGGGGGCAGGCGAACACCGGGGAGCTGTTTTTT
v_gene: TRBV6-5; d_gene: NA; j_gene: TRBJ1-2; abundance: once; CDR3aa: CASSRLGVNYGYTF; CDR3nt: TGTGCCAGCAGCCGACTTGGAGTGAACTATGGCTACACCTTC
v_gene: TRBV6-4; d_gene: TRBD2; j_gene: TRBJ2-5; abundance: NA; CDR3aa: CASSDSPSGGPETQYF; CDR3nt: TGTGCCAGCAGTGACTCACCTAGCGGGGGGCCAGAGACCCAGTACTTC
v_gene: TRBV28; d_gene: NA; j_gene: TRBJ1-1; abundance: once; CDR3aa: CARGGTGGEAFF; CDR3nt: TGTGCCAGGGGGGGTACAGGAGGTGAAGCTTTCTTT
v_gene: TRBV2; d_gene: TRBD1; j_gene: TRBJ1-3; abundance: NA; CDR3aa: CASSDGTELNSGNTIYF; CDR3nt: TGTGCCAGCAGTGATGGGACAGAACTAAACTCTGGAAACACCATATATTTT
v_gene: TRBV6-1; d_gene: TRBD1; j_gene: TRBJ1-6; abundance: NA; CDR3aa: CASSDEVTGSGSPLHF; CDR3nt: TGTGCCAGCAGTGACGAAGTGACAGGGAGCGGATCACCCCTCCACTTT
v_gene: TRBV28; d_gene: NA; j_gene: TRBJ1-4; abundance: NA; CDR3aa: CASRRGSATNEKLFF; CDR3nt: TGTGCCAGCAGACGAGGGTCGGCAACTAATGAAAAACTGTTTTTT
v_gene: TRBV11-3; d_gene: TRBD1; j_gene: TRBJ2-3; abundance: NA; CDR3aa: CASSPRGTTDTQYF; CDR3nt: TGTGCCAGCAGCCCCAGGGGGACCACAGATACGCAGTATTTT
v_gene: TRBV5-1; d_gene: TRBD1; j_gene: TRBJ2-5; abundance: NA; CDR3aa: CASSLRTGEETQYF; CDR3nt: TGCGCCAGCAGCTTACGGACAGGGGAAGAGACCCAGTACTTC
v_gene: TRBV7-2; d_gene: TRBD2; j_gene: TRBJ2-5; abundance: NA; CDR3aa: CASSLGGGIQETQYF; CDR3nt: TGTGCCAGCAGCTTAGGCGGGGGGATCCAAGAGACCCAGTACTTC
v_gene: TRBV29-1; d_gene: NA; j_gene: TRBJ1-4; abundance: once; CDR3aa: CSVEDPDRMNEKLFF; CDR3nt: TGCAGCGTTGAAGACCCCGACAGGATGAATGAAAAACTGTTTTTT